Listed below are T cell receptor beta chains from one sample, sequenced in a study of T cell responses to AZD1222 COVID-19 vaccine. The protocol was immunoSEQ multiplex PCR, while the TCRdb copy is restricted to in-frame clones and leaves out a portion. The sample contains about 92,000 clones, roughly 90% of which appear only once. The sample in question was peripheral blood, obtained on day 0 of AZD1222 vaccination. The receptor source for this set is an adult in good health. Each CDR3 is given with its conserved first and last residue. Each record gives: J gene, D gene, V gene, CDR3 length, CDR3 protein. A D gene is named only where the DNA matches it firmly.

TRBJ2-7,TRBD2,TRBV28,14,CASSEREGLYEQYF
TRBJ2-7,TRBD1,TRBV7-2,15,CASSLAGGGSYEQYF
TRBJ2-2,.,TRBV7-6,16,CASSLAAAANTGELFF
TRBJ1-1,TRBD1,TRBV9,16,CASSSPGQGMNTEAFF
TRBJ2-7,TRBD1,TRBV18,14,CASTTWTGFDEQYF
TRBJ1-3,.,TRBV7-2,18,CASSFDVRSRESGNTIYF
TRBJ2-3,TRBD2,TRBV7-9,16,CASSLPPSGPTDTQYF
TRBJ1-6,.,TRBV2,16,CASRLPNPSYNSPLHF
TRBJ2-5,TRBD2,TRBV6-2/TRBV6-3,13,CASSSSGQETQYF
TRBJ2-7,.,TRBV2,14,CASRETVSSYEQYF
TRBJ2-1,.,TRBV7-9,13,CAVPSGTGNEQFF
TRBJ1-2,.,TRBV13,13,CASSLGSQWGYTF
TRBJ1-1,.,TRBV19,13,CASSISPNTEAFF
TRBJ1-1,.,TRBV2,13,CASSFRLNTEAFF
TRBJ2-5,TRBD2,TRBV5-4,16,CASSGGTSGRGETQYF
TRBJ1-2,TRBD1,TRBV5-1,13,CASSPGQRYGYTF
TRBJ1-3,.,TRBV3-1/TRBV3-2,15,CASSQEWAVENTIYF
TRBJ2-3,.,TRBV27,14,CANNGGVGTDTQYF
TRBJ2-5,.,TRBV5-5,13,CASSGQGGETQYF
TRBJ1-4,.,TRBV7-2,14,CASSSSLSGEKLFF
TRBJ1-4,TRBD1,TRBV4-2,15,CASSQEQGASEKLFF
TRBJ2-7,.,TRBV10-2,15,CASSEGGTDLYEQYF
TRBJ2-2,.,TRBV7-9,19,CASSSLWSTTGPHTGELFF
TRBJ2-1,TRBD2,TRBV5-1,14,CASSSGLAGDPGFF
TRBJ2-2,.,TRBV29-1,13,CSVDLGFGGELFF
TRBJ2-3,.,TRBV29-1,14,CSVDSGLPGDTQYF
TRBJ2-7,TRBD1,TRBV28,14,CASRKRDRAYEQYF
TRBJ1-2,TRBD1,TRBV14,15,CASSQVRGLGYGYTF
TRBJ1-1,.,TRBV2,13,CASSEFPNHEAFF
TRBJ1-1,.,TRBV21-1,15,CASSKSEGRNTEAFF
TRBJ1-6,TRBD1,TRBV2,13,CASKGQGNSPLHF
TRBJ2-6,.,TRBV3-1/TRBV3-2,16,CASSQTGGSGANVLTF
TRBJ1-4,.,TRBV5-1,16,CASSLEGQGANEKLFF
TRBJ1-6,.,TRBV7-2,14,CASSPGRTNSPLHF
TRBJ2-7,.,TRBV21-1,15,CASSKGTGGSYEQYF
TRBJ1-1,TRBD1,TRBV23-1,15,CASTFRTGENTEAFF
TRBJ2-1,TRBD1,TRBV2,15,CASSPGQGPYNEQFF
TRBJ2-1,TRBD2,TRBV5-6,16,CASSLILAGVGDEQFF
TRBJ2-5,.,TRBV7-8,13,CASSLAWGETQYF
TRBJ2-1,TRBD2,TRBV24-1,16,CATSDPGTSYYNEQFF
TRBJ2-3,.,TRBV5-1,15,CASSLEGRIRDTQYF
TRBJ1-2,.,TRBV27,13,CASSFPGGYGYTF